Below, 26 T cell receptor beta chains from the same sample are listed, as sequenced in a study of blood T cell repertoires in COVID-19. Measured with immunoSEQ multiplex PCR; TCRdb has only the in-frame clones, and not every one. This sample yields roughly 430,000 clones, of which 88% are seen a single time; roughly 1.9% belongs to the top ten. Sequences were obtained from PBMCs or T cells enriched from blood (not recorded which). These receptors all stem from a woman in her thirties or forties with acute COVID-19.

J is TRBJ2-5 and V is TRBV10-3, with 9 bases fitting TRBD2. The CDR3 is 15 amino acids. V shed 6 bases, J shed 4 bases, and the junction held 9 bases outside the gene matches. Germline assignment: CDR1 ENHRY and CDR2 SYGVKD. In DNA, the CDR3 is TGTGCCATCAGGGATGTCGCGGGGGGGCTAGAGACCCAGTACTTC. It is translated as CAIRDVAGGLETQYF.

The chain links TRBV7-9 to TRBJ1-2, with D perhaps TRBD1 (6 bases). This CDR3 contains 12 residues. Between the trimmed V and J ends, which lost 7 bases and 2 bases, there was a span of 8 bases. In germline, CDR1 is SEHNR, CDR2 FQNEAQ (reference sequence). CDR3 DNA sequence: TGTGCCAGCAATCAGGGGAACTATGGCTACACCTTC. Translating it yields CASNQGNYGYTF.

This sequence joins TRBV7-9 and TRBJ2-7, with TRBD1 identical over 10 bases. Germline CDR1 reads SEHNR; CDR2 reads FQNEAQ (reference sequence). V lost 8 bases to trimming and J lost 3 bases; unmatched junction nucleotides: 7. CDR3 length: 14 residues. The CDR3 nucleotides read TGTGCCAGCCACCCCGGGACAGGGGACTACGAGCAGTACTTC. This gives the protein CASHPGTGDYEQYF. The variable domain in full, with the rest retrieved from reference TRBV7-9 and TRBJ2-7, is DTGVSQNPRHKITKRGQNVTFRCDPISEHNRLYWYRQTLGQGPEFLTYFQNEAQLEKSRLLSDRFSAERPKGSFSTLEIQRTEQGDSAMYLCASHPGTGDYEQYFGPGTRLTVT.

The V call is TRBV29-1, the J call TRBJ2-1; 7 nucleotides align to TRBD1. Germline V lookup: CDR1 SQVTM, CDR2 ANQGSEA. V dropped 7 bases and J dropped 2; count of bases not matched to a gene: 14. The CDR3 is 16 amino acids. In DNA, the CDR3 is TGCAGCGCGTCCGGCTCCAGGGGGATCCCCTACAATGAGCAGTTCTTC. Translation gives CSASGSRGIPYNEQFF.

The chain is built from TRBV5-1 and TRBJ1-1; 8 nucleotides line up with TRBD1. Germline V lookup: CDR1 SGHRS, CDR2 YFSETQ. Trimming took 3 bases from V and 3 from J; bases not matched to a gene: 4. The CDR3 covers 14 residues. CDR3 in DNA: TGCGCCAGCAGCTGGACAGGGAAGGACACTGAAGCTTTCTTT. Translated: CASSWTGKDTEAFF.

This clone was found once. The chain is built from TRBV6-1 and TRBJ1-4, with D perhaps TRBD1 (5 bases). The CDR3 runs 13 residues. The germline CDR1 and CDR2 sequences are MNHNS and SASEGT. The V end was cut by 2 bases, the J end by 7 bases, with 8 bases between. CDR3 residues: CASSEWGGEKLFF. The CDR3 DNA follows: TGTGCCAGCAGTGAATGGGGGGGTGAAAAACTGTTTTTT.

This clone was seen only once. The J gene is TRBJ2-2, the V gene TRBV14; D is unresolved. This CDR3 region has 12 residues. The V gene's germline CDR1 is SGHDN and CDR2 FVKESK. V shed 4 bases and J shed 7 bases, with 7 bases lying between them. CDR3 DNA: TGTGCCAGCAGCCTCTATGACGGGGAGCTGTTTTTT. It encodes CASSLYDGELFF. The variable domain in full, with the rest retrieved from reference TRBV14 and TRBJ2-2, is EAGVTQFPSHSVIEKGQTVTLRCDPISGHDNLYWYRRVMGKEIKFLLHFVKESKQDESGMPNNRFLAERTGGTYSTLKVQPAELEDSGVYFCASSLYDGELFFGEGSRLTVL.

This chain uses TRBV3-1 (or the pseudogene TRBV3-2) with TRBJ2-3, with D possibly being TRBD2 (6 bases). V gave up 5 bases and J gave up 6 bases, with 15 bases separating them. Per germline, CDR1 LGHDT and CDR2 YNNKEL (reference sequence). This CDR3 comprises 14 residues. The CDR3 loop is CASSGRGKSDTQYF. The CDR3 region has the DNA TGTGCCAGCAGCGGACGGGGGAAATCGGATACGCAGTATTTT.

The gene calls are TRBV13 and TRBJ2-5, with TRBD2 as a possible D gene (5 bases). Per germline, CDR1 PRHDT and CDR2 FYEKMQ (reference sequence). The CDR3 spans 13 residues. V was pared by 0 bases and J by 7 bases, with 9 bases between. The CDR3 here is CASSLGPEGTQYF. DNA of the CDR3: TGTGCCAGCAGCTTAGGCCCAGAGGGGACCCAGTACTTC.

V gene TRBV27 combines with J gene TRBJ2-1; 13 nucleotides align to TRBD2. Trimming at V came to 3 bases and at J to 9 bases, leaving 11 bases not matched to a gene. Per the germline V gene, CDR1 is MNHEY and CDR2 is SMNVEV (reference sequence). The CDR3 extends over 17 amino acids. For the CDR3, the DNA is TGTGCCAGCAGTTTCGCGACTAGCGGGGGGAGGCCGCCTGAGCAGTTCTTC. This encodes CASSFATSGGRPPEQFF.

V gene TRBV19 combines with J gene TRBJ1-1; a weak D match, TRBD1 (5 bases). Germline V CDR1 and CDR2: LNHDA, SQIVND (reference sequence). Trimming took 6 bases from V and 2 from J, leaving 10 bases between them. CDR3 size: 13 residues. For the CDR3, the DNA is TGTGCCAGTAGGACAGAGAAAAACACTGAAGCTTTCTTT. Translating it yields CASRTEKNTEAFF. Using reference TRBV19 and TRBJ1-1 for the parts outside the CDR3, the full variable domain is DGGITQSPKYLFRKEGQNVTLSCEQNLNHDAMYWYRQDPGQGLRLIYYSQIVNDFQKGDIAEGYSVSREKKESFPLTVTSAQKNPTAFYLCASRTEKNTEAFFGQGTRLTVV.

The V and J genes are TRBV3-1 (or the pseudogene TRBV3-2) and TRBJ1-4, with D tentatively TRBD1 (5 bases). This CDR3 comprises 15 residues. V shed 0 bases and J shed 8 bases, with 13 bases lying between them. Germline CDR1 reads LGHDT; CDR2 reads YNNKEL (reference sequence). CDR3 region: CASSQDLSPGEKLFF. CDR3 sequence (DNA): TGTGCCAGCAGCCAAGATTTGTCTCCAGGGGAAAAACTGTTTTTT.

This clone was seen a handful of times. The chain combines TRBV2 with TRBJ1-4; D call uncertain. The CDR3 has 14 residues. The germline CDR1 and CDR2 sequences are SNHLY and FYNNEI. Trimming shortened V by 3 bases and J by 4 bases, and 9 bases separated the two germline ends. The CDR3 reads CASSERPVNEKLFF. The CDR3 nucleotides read TGTGCCAGCAGTGAGCGGCCGGTTAATGAAAAACTGTTTTTT.

The V call is TRBV6-2 or TRBV6-3, the J call TRBJ1-2; perhaps TRBD1 as D (6 bases). Germline V gives CDR1 MNHEY, CDR2 SVGEGT. This CDR3 is 14 amino acids long. V was trimmed by 5 bases and J by 7 bases, leaving 17 bases between them. CDR3 loop: CASSTHRAMGGYTF. CDR3 bases: TGTGCCAGCAGTACTCACAGGGCCATGGGTGGCTACACCTTC.

The chain recombines TRBV3-1 (or the pseudogene TRBV3-2) with TRBJ1-4; TRBD1 is a possible D gene (6 bases). The length of the CDR3 is 12 residues. V was clipped by 3 bases and J by 13 bases, with 12 bases between them. The germline gives CDR1 LGHDT, CDR2 YNNKEL (reference sequence). CDR3 protein: CASSQGAGALFF. The DNA for the CDR3 is TGTGCCAGCAGCCAGGGAGCGGGGGCACTGTTTTTT.

The chain uses TRBV9 and TRBJ2-5; TRBD2 agrees at 8 bases. The CDR3 totals 14 residues. The V gene's germline CDR1 is SGDLS and CDR2 YYNGEE. The junction had 2 bases not matched to a gene; V was cut back by 2 bases and J by 2 bases. The CDR3 reads CASSVSGTQETQYF. DNA for the CDR3: TGTGCCAGCAGCGTTAGCGGGACTCAAGAGACCCAGTACTTC.

In DNA, the CDR3 is TGTGCCAGCAGCTTAGGTTCAGTCGGGAAAGAAAAACTGTTTTTT. Translating it yields CASSLGSVGKEKLFF. This chain uses TRBV7-9 with TRBJ1-4; no definite D call. This CDR3 spans 15 amino acids. V shed 1 base and J shed 8 bases, with 14 bases lying between them. Germline CDR1 reads SEHNR; CDR2 reads FQNEAQ (reference sequence).

Written as DNA, the CDR3 is TGTGCCAGCAGTTCCAAGACTGGATGGGAGACCCAGTACTTC. It yields the protein CASSSKTGWETQYF. The V call is TRBV6-5, the J call TRBJ2-5; D not resolved. V lost 4 bases and J 5 bases, leaving 14 bases between the germline ends. This CDR3 comprises 14 residues. Germline-derived CDR1 and CDR2 are MNHEY and SVGAGI.

The rearrangement uses TRBV15 and TRBJ1-2; D gene unclear. The CDR3 extends over 14 amino acids. Germline V gene data show CDR1 as LNHNV and CDR2 as YYDKDF (reference sequence). Between the trimmed V and J ends, which lost 0 bases and 4 bases, there was a span of 9 bases. This CDR3 reads CATSRDRGTYGYTF. The CDR3 DNA sequence: TGTGCCACCAGCAGAGATCGGGGTACCTATGGCTACACCTTC.

This rearrangement joins TRBV12-3 or TRBV12-4 to TRBJ1-2, with 9 bases aligning to TRBD1. This CDR3 has 13 residues. After removal of 5 bases from V and 5 bases from J, the junction contained 3 bases not matched to a gene. CDR3 amino acids: CASSNGQGYGYTF. The CDR3 nucleotides are TGTGCCAGCAGTAACGGACAGGGGTATGGCTACACCTTC.

The sample holds a few counts of this clone. The chain links TRBV19 to TRBJ2-5, with 8 bases matching TRBD1. The CDR3 length is 13 residues. With V trimmed by 6 bases and J by 6 bases, 6 bases remained unmatched. Germline-derived CDR1 and CDR2 are LNHDA and SQIVND (reference sequence). CDR3 nucleotide sequence: TGTGCCAGTAGCCCGGACAGGGCGAAGACCCAGTACTTC. Its protein product is CASSPDRAKTQYF.

J is TRBJ2-1 and V is TRBV10-3, with D tentatively TRBD2 (6 bases). V was cut by 5 bases and J by 4 bases, with 15 bases left in between. Germline-derived CDR1 and CDR2 are ENHRY and SYGVKD. The CDR3 contains 15 residues. The CDR3, as DNA: TGTGCCATCAGTTCCTCTGCGGGGCCTTACAATGAGCAGTTCTTC. Translating gives CAISSSAGPYNEQFF.

The chain joins TRBV5-1 to TRBJ1-2; 7 bases are shared with TRBD1. J lost 4 bases, V lost 1 base, and 4 bases had no gene match. The CDR3 sequence is 14 residues long. Germline-derived CDR1 and CDR2 are SGHRS and YFSETQ. The CDR3 protein is CASSLTGAGYGYTF. The CDR3, as DNA: TGCGCCAGCAGCTTGACAGGGGCGGGCTATGGCTACACCTTC.

This clone has just one count. The rearrangement links TRBV5-4 to TRBJ2-5; 10 bases are shared with TRBD2. V was pared by 2 bases and J by 5 bases, with 6 bases of the junction left unmatched. The CDR3 is made up of 15 amino acids. Germline CDR1 and CDR2: SGHNT and YYREEE (reference sequence). CDR3 residues: CASSLAGGAEETQYF. The CDR3, as DNA: TGTGCCAGCAGCTTAGCGGGGGGGGCCGAGGAGACCCAGTACTTC.

The rearrangement joins TRBV9 to TRBJ1-3; 7 nucleotides agree with TRBD1. The V segment lost 0 bases and the J segment 2 bases; nucleotides outside the gene matches: 2. The CDR3 runs 15 residues. Germline assignment: CDR1 SGDLS and CDR2 YYNGEE. In DNA, the CDR3 is TGTGCCAGCAGCGTAGACACAGGGGCTGGAAACACCATATATTTT. Protein: CASSVDTGAGNTIYF.

V and J are TRBV30 and TRBJ2-7; 9 bases map to TRBD1. With 7 bases clipped from V and 6 bases from J, the junction kept 16 bases outside the gene matches. Per the germline V gene, CDR1 is GTSNPN and CDR2 is SVGIG (reference sequence). This CDR3 region has 15 residues. In DNA, the CDR3 is TGTGCCTTACGTACCGGGACAGGGATTTTTGCCGAGCAGTACTTC. It encodes CALRTGTGIFAEQYF.